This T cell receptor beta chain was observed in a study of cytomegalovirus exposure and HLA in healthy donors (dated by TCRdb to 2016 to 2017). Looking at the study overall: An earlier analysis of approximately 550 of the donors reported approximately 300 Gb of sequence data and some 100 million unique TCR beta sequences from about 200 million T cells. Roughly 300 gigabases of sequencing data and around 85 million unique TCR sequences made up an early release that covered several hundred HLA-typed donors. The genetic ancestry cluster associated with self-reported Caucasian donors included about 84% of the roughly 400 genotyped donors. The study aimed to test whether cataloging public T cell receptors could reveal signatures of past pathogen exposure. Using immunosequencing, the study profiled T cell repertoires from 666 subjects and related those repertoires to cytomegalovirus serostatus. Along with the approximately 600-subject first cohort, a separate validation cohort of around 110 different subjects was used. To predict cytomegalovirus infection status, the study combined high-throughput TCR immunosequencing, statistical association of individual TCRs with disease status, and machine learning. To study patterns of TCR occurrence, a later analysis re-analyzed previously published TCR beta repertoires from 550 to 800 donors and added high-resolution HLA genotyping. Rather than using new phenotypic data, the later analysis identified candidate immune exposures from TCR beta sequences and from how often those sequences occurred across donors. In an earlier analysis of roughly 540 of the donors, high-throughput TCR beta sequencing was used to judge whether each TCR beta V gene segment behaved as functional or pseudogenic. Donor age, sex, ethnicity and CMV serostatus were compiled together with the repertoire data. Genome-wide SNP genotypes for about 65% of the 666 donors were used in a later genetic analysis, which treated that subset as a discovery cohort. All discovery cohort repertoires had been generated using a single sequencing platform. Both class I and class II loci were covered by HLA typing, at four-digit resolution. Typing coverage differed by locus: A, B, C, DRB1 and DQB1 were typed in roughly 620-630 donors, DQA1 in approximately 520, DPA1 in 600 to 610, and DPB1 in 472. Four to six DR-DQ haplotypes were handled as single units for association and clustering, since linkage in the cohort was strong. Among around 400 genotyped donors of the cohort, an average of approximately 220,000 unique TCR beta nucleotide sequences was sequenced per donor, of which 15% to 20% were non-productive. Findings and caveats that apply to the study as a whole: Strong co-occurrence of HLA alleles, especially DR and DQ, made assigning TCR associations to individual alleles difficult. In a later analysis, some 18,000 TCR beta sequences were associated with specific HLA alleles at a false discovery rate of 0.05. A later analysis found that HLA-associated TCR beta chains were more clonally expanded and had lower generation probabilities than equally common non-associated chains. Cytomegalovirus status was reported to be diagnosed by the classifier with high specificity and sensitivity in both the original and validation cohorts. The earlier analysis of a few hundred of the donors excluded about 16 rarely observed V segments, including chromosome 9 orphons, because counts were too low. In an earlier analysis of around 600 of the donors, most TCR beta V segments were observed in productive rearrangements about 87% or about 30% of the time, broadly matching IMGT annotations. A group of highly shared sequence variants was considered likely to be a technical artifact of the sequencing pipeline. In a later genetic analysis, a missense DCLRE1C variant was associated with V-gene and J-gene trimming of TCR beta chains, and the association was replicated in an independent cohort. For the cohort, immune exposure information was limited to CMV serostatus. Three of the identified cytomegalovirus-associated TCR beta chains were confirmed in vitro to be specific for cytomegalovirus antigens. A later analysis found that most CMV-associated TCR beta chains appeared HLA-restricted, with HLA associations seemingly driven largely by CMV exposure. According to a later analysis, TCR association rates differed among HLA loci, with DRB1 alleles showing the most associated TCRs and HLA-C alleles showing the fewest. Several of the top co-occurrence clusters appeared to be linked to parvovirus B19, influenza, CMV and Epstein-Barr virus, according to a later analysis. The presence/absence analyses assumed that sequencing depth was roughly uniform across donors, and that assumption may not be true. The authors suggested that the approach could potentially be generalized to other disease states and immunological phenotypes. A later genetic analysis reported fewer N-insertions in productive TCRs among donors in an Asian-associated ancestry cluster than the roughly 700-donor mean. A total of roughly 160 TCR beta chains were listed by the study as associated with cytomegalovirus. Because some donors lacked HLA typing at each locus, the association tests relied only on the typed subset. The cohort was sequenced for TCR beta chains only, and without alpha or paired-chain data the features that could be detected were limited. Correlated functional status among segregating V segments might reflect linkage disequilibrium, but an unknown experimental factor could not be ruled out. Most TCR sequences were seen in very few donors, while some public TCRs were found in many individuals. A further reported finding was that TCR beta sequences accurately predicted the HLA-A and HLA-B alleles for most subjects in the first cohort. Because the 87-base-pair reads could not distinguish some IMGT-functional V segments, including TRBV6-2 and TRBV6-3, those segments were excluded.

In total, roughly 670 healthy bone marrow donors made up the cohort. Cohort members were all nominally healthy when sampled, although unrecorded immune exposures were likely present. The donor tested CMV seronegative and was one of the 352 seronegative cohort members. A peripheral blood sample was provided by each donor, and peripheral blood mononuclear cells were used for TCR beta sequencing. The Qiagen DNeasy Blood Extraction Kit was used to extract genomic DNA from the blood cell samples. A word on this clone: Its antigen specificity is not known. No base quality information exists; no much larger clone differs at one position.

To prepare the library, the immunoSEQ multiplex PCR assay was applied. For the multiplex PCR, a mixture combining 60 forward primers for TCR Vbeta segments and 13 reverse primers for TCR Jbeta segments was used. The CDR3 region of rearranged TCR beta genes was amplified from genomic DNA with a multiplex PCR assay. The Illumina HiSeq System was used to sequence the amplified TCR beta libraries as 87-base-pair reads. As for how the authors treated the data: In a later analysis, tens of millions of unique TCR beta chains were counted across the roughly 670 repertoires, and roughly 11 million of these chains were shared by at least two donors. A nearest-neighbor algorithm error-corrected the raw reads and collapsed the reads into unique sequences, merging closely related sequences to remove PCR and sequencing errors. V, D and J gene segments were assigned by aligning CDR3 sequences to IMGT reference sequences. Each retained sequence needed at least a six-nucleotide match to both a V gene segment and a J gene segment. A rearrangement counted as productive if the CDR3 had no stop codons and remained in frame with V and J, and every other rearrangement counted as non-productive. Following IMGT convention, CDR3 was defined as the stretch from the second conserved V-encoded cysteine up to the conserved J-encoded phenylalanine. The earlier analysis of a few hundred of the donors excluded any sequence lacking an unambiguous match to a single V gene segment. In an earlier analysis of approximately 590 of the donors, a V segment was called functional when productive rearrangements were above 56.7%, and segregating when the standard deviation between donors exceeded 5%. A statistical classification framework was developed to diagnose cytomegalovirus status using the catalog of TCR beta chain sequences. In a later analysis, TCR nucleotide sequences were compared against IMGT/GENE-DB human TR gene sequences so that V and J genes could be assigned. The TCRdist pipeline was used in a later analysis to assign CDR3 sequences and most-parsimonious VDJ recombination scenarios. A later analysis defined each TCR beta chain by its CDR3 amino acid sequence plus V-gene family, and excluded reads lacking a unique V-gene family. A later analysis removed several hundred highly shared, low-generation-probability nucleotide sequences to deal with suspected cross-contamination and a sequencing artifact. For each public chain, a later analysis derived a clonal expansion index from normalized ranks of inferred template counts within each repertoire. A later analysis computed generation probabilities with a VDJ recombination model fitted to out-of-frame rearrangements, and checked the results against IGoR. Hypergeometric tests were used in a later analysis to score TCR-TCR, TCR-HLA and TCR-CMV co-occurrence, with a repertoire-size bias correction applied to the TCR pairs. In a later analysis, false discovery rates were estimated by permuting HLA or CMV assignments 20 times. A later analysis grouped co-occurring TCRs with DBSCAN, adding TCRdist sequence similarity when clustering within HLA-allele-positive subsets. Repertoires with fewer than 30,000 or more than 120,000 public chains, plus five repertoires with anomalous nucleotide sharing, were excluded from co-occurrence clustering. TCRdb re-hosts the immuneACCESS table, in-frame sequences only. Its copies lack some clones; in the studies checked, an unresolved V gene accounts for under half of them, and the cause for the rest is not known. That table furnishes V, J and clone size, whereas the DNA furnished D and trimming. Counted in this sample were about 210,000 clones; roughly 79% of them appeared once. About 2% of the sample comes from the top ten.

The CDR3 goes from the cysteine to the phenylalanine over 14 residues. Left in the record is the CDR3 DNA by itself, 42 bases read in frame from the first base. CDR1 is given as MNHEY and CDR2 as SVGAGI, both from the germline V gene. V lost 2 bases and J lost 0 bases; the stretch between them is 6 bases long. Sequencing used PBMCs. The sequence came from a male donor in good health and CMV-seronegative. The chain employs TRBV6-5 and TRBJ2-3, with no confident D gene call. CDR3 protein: CASSYVGSTDTQYF. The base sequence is TGTGCCAGCAGTTACGTCGGTAGCACAGATACGCAGTATTTT.